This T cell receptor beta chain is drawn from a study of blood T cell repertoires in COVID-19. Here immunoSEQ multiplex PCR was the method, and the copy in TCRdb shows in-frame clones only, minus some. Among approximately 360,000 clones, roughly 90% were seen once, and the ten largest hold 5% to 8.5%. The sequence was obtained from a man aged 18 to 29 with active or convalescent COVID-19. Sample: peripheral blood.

CDR3 loop: CAISEFGDSNSNQPQHF. The CDR3 coding sequence is TGTGCCATCAGTGAGTTCGGGGACAGTAATAGCAATCAGCCCCAGCATTTT. The chain has TRBV10-3 and TRBJ1-5, with TRBD1 identical over 7 bases. The trim removed 1 base at V and 0 bases at J, leaving 6 bases unmatched. The CDR3 covers 17 residues. The germline V gene has CDR1 ENHRY and CDR2 SYGVKD.